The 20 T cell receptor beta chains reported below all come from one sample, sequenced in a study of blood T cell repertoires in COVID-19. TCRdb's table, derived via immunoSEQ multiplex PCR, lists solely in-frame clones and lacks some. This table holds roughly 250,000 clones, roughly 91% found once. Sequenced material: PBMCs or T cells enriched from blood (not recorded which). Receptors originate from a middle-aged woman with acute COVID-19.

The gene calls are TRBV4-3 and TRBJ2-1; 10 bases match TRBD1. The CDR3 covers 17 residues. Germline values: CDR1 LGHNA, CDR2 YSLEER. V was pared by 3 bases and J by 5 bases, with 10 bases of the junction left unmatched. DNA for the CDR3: TGCGCCAGCAGCCACCCCCTAGGACAGGGGGACCACAATGAGCAGTTCTTC. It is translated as CASSHPLGQGDHNEQFF.

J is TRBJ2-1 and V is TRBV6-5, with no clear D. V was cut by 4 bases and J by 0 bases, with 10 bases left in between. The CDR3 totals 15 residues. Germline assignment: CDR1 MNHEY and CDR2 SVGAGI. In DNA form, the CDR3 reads TGTGCCAGCAGTTCATCACAGAGCTCCTACAATGAGCAGTTCTTC. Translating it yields CASSSSQSSYNEQFF.

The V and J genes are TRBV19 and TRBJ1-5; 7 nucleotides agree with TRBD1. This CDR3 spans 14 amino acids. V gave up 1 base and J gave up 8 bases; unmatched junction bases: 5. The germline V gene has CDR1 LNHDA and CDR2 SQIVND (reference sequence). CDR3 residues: CASSIGQGLEPQHF. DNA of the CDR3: TGTGCCAGTAGTATAGGACAGGGCTTGGAGCCCCAGCATTTT.

In nucleotides, the CDR3 is TGTGCCACCAGTGATCCGGGTCACTACGAGCAGTACTTC. It yields the protein CATSDPGHYEQYF. The chain uses TRBV24-1 and TRBJ2-7; D is unclear. CDR3 length equals 13 residues. Germline V gene sequence: CDR1 KGHDR, CDR2 SFDVKD. Trimming removed 3 bases at V and 3 bases at J, with 8 bases between.

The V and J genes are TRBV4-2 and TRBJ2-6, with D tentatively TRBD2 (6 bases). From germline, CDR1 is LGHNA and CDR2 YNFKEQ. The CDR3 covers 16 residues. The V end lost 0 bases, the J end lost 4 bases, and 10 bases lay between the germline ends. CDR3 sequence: CASSQEGGTGANVLTF. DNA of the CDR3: TGTGCCAGCAGCCAAGAGGGAGGTACGGGGGCCAACGTCCTGACTTTC.

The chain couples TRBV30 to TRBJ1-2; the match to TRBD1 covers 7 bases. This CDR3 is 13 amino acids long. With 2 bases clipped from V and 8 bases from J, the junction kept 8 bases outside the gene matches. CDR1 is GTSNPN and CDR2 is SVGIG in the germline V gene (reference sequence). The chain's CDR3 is CAWSIRDSLGYTF. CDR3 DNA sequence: TGTGCCTGGAGTATCCGGGACAGTTTGGGCTACACCTTC.

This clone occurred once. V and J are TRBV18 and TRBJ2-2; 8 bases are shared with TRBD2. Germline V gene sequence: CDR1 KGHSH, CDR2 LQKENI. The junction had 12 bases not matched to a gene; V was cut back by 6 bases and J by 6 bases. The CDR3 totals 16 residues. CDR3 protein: CASSSGGGRMAGELFF. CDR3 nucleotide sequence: TGTGCCAGCTCCTCCGGCGGCGGGAGGATGGCCGGGGAGCTGTTTTTT.

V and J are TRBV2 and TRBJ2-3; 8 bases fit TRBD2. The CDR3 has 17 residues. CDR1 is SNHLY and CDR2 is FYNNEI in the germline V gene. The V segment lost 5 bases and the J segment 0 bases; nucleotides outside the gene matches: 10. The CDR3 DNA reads TGTGCCAGCAGTTTCAGCGTAGCGGGGCCGAGCACAGATACGCAGTATTTT. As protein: CASSFSVAGPSTDTQYF.

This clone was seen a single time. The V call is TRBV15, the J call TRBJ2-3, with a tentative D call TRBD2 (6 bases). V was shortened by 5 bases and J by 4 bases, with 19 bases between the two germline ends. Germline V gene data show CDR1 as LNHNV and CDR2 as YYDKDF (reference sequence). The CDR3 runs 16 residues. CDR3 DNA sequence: TGTGCCACCAGCTCCGAGCGAGGCGGAGGGCCAGATACGCAGTATTTT. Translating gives CATSSERGGGPDTQYF.

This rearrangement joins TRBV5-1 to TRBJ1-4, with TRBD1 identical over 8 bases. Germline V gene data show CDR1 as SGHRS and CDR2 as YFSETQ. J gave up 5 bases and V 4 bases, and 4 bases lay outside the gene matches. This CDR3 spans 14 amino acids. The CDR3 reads CASSQGQENEKLFF. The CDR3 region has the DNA TGCGCCAGCAGCCAGGGACAGGAGAATGAAAAACTGTTTTTT.

The CDR3 nucleotides read TGCGCCAGCAGTAAATGGCAGGGGGCCGGGGAGCTGTTTTTT. Translating gives CASSKWQGAGELFF. The rearrangement links TRBV5-1 to TRBJ2-2, with TRBD1 matching over 7 bases. V dropped 5 bases and J dropped 6; count of bases not matched to a gene: 7. The germline CDR1 and CDR2 sequences are SGHRS and YFSETQ. This CDR3 has 14 amino acids.

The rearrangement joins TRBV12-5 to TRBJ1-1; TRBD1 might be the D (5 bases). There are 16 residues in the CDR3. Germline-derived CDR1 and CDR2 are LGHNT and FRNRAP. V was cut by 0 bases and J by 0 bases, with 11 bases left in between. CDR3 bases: TGTGCTAGTGGTTTGGTATTGACAGTGCTGAACACTGAAGCTTTCTTT. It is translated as CASGLVLTVLNTEAFF. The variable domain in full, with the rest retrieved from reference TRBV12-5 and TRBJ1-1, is DARVTQTPRHKVTEMGQEVTMRCQPILGHNTVFWYRQTMMQGLELLAYFRNRAPLDDSGMPKDRFSAEMPDATLATLKIQPSEPRDSAVYFCASGLVLTVLNTEAFFGQGTRLTVV.

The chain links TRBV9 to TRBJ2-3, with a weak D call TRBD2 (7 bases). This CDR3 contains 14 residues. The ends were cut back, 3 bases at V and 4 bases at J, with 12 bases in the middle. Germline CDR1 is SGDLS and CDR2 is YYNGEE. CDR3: CASSGRGAADTQYF. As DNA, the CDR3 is TGTGCCAGCAGCGGTCGGGGGGCCGCAGATACGCAGTATTTT.

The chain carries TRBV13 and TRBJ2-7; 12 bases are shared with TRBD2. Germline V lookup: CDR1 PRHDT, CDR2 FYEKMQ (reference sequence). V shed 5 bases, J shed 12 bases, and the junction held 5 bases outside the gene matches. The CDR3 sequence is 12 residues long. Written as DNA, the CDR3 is TGTGCCAGCAGCAAACTAGCGGGAGGACTGTACTTC. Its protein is CASSKLAGGLYF.

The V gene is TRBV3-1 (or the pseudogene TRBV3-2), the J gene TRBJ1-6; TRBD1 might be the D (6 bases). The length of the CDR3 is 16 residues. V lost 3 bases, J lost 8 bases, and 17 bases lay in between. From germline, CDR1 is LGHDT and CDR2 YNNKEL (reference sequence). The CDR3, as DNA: TGTGCCAGCAGCCACGGACAGATCGGGTTCTATTCACCCCTCCACTTT. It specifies CASSHGQIGFYSPLHF.

The CDR3 is CASSGNRVGYTF. The CDR3 DNA follows: TGTGCCAGCAGCGGGAACAGGGTTGGCTACACCTTC. The rearrangement uses TRBV9 and TRBJ1-2, with D possibly being TRBD1 (6 bases). The CDR3 has 12 amino acids. The germline V and J ends were trimmed by 3 bases and 7 bases, with 10 bases remaining between them. From germline, CDR1 is SGDLS and CDR2 YYNGEE.

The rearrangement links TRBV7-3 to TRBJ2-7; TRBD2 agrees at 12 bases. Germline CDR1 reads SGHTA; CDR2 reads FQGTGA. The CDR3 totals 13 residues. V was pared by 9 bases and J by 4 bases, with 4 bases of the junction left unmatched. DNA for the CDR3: TGTGCCAGTTCGACTAGCGGGGGATACGAGCAGTACTTC. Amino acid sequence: CASSTSGGYEQYF.

The CDR3 loop reads CASSLEGRQISEKLFF. DNA of the CDR3: TGTGCCAGCAGCTTAGAGGGGCGACAGATCAGTGAAAAACTGTTTTTT. The chain is built from TRBV7-8 and TRBJ1-4, with D possibly matching TRBD1 (5 bases). Germline values: CDR1 SGHVS, CDR2 FQNEAQ. This CDR3 region has 16 residues. V lost 1 base and J 7 bases, leaving 16 bases between the germline ends.

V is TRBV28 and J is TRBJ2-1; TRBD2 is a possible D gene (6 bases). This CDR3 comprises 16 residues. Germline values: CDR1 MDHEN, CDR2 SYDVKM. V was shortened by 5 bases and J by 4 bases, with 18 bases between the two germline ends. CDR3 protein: CASSAWGTGDYNEQFF. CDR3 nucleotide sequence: TGTGCCAGCAGTGCTTGGGGGACGGGGGATTACAATGAGCAGTTCTTC.

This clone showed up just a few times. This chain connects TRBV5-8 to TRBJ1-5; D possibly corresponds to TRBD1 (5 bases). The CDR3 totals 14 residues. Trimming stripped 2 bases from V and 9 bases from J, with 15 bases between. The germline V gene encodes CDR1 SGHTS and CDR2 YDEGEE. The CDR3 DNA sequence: TGTGCCAGCAGCTTTGACAGCCCCCCCAGGCCCCAGCATTTT. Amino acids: CASSFDSPPRPQHF.